Each of the 10 T cell receptor beta chains below was sequenced from the same sample in a study of blood T cell repertoires in COVID-19. The table came from immunoSEQ multiplex PCR; TCRdb's copy has only in-frame clones and leaves some out. The table includes just under 65,000 clones, about four fifths detected once. The sequencing input was peripheral blood. These receptors all come from a human donor in a cohort sampled during active COVID-19.

This clone was seen more than once but under ten times. The chain recombines TRBV29-1 with TRBJ2-4, with D possibly being TRBD1 (6 bases). V lost 6 bases and J lost 8, with 14 bases in between. CDR3 length: 12 amino acids. Germline CDR1 reads SQVTM; CDR2 reads ANQGSEA. CDR3 bases: TGCAGCGTCCAACAGGGTCTAGACATTCAGTACTTC. Its translation is CSVQQGLDIQYF.

The chain has TRBV7-3 and TRBJ2-1; TRBD2 matches at 7 bases. The CDR3 is 14 amino acids. Germline loops: CDR1 SGHTA, CDR2 FQGTGA. V was clipped by 2 bases and J by 4 bases; unmatched bases: 2. The CDR3 region is CASSLSGGYNEQFF. The CDR3 bases are TGTGCCAGCAGCTTATCGGGGGGTTACAATGAGCAGTTCTTC.

The rearrangement joins TRBV18 to TRBJ1-3, with TRBD1 matching 7 bases. With 2 bases clipped from V and 0 bases from J, the junction kept 4 bases outside the gene matches. Looked up from germline, CDR1 is KGHSH and CDR2 is LQKENI. The CDR3 has 16 amino acids. CDR3 bases: TGTGCCAGCTCACCAGGGACAGTGAACTCTGGAAACACCATATATTTT. Translation: CASSPGTVNSGNTIYF. The variable domain in full, completed from reference TRBV18 and TRBJ1-3, reads NAGVMQNPRHLVRRRGQEARLRCSPMKGHSHVYWYRQLPEEGLKFMVYLQKENIIDESGMPKERFSAEFPKEGPSILRIQQVVRGDSAAYFCASSPGTVNSGNTIYFGEGSWLTVV.

Only one count was recorded for this clone. This sequence joins TRBV6-1 and TRBJ2-3; 8 bases map to TRBD2. V lost 2 bases and J lost 6; bases outside the gene matches: 7. Germline V gives CDR1 MNHNS, CDR2 SASEGT. CDR3 length: 15 residues. CDR3 amino acids: CASSEKRGSRDTQYF. The CDR3 coding sequence is TGTGCCAGCAGTGAAAAGCGGGGGAGTCGGGATACGCAGTATTTT.

This clone was recorded only once. A read error may account for a junction end that differs from germline. The chain combines TRBV7-7 with TRBJ2-1; 14 positions agree with TRBD2. Germline assignment: CDR1 SSHAT and CDR2 FNYEAQ (reference sequence). This CDR3 is built from 16 residues. The CDR3 DNA sequence: TGTGCTAGCAGCCCTACCGGACTAGCGGGGGGTGGTGAGCAGTTCTTC. Its protein is CASSPTGLAGGGEQFF.

In DNA, the CDR3 is TGTGCCACCAGAGACAGGGGTATGACTGAAGCTTTCTTT. Translating gives CATRDRGMTEAFF. The rearrangement joins TRBV24-1 to TRBJ1-1, with 8 positions matching TRBD1. V lost 7 bases to trimming and J lost 5 bases; unmatched junction nucleotides: 5. Germline V gives CDR1 KGHDR, CDR2 SFDVKD. This CDR3 comprises 13 residues.

The chain joins TRBV14 to TRBJ2-5; 7 nucleotides line up with TRBD1. The germline CDR1 and CDR2 sequences are SGHDN and FVKESK. The V segment lost 1 base and the J segment 5 bases; nucleotides outside the gene matches: 22. The CDR3 totals 20 residues. CDR3 in amino acids: CASSQGRTGDRFHVMETQYF. The CDR3 nucleotides read TGTGCCAGCAGCCAAGGTCGGACAGGCGATCGTTTTCATGTTATGGAGACCCAGTACTTC.

This rearrangement joins TRBV5-1 to TRBJ1-2; D is uncertain. Trimming took 0 bases from V and 0 from J, leaving 6 bases between them. The germline gives CDR1 SGHRS, CDR2 YFSETQ. The CDR3 spans 14 residues. CDR3 DNA: TGCGCCAGCAGCTTGGAGTCGGCTAACTATGGCTACACCTTC. This encodes CASSLESANYGYTF.

This chain links TRBV3-1 (or the pseudogene TRBV3-2) with TRBJ1-2; D gene ambiguous. V was pared by 1 base and J by 0 bases, with 9 bases between. CDR1 and CDR2 (germline): LGHDT, YNNKEL (reference sequence). This CDR3 comprises 15 residues. This CDR3 is CASSQGARTNYGYTF. The DNA for the CDR3 is TGTGCCAGCAGCCAAGGGGCCAGAACTAACTATGGCTACACCTTC.

In its sample, this clone was seen a few times. CDR3 in DNA: TGTGCCAGCAGCTTTGGCGGGACAGGGGGCACCGGGGAGCTGTTTTTT. It encodes CASSFGGTGGTGELFF. The genes are TRBV11-3 and TRBJ2-2; 11 bases match TRBD1. The CDR3 sequence is 16 residues long. CDR1 and CDR2 from the germline V gene are SGHNT and YENEEA. The V gene end was trimmed by 3 bases and the J gene end by 4 bases; junction bases not matched to a gene: 4. Full variable domain (missing parts from reference TRBV11-3 and TRBJ2-2): EAGVVQSPRYKIIEKKQPVAFWCNPISGHNTLYWYLQNLGQGPELLIRYENEEAVDDSQLPKDRFSAERLKGVDSTLKIQPAELGDSAVYLCASSFGGTGGTGELFFGEGSRLTVL.